This entry lists 20 T cell receptor beta chains sequenced from one sample in a study of blood T cell repertoires in COVID-19. The table came from immunoSEQ multiplex PCR; TCRdb's copy has only in-frame clones and leaves some out. The sample comprises some 150,000 clones, more than 70% of which are singletons, and 8.2% rests with the top ten. Material: peripheral blood. The origin of the receptors is a woman aged 60 to 75 with acute or convalescent COVID-19.

This chain uses TRBV28 with TRBJ2-1; D possibly corresponds to TRBD2 (5 bases). This CDR3 has 16 amino acids. Between the trimmed V and J ends, which lost 5 bases and 3 bases, there was a span of 17 bases. Germline lookup yields CDR1 MDHEN and CDR2 SYDVKM. For the CDR3, the DNA is TGTGCCAGCAGTCCCCCAGCGGTTGGTGTCTACAATGAGCAGTTCTTC. This gives the protein CASSPPAVGVYNEQFF.

This clone showed up just a few times. This chain joins TRBV27 and TRBJ2-3; 8 bases are shared with TRBD2. V dropped 9 bases and J dropped 1; count of bases not matched to a gene: 15. The CDR3 is 17 residues long. Germline loops: CDR1 MNHEY, CDR2 SMNVEV (reference sequence). The CDR3: CARGRTSPATGTDTQYF. Written as DNA, the CDR3 is TGTGCCAGAGGACGGACTAGCCCGGCAACGGGCACAGATACGCAGTATTTT.

This chain uses TRBV12-3 or TRBV12-4 with TRBJ1-2; D gene uncertain. Trimming cost V 1 base and J 2 bases, with 5 bases left between them. The CDR3 extends over 13 amino acids. In DNA form, the CDR3 reads TGTGCCAGCAGTTTAGGCAGAAACTATGGCTACACCTTC. Translation: CASSLGRNYGYTF.

This rearrangement joins TRBV9 to TRBJ2-1, with 13 bases matching TRBD2. This CDR3 comprises 16 residues. J gave up 6 bases and V 1 base, and 4 bases lay outside the gene matches. The germline V gene encodes CDR1 SGDLS and CDR2 YYNGEE. The CDR3 spells CASSVLWTSGGNEQFF. CDR3 in DNA: TGTGCCAGCAGCGTACTCTGGACTAGCGGGGGCAATGAGCAGTTCTTC. The entire variable domain, with the rest obtained from reference TRBV9 and TRBJ2-1, is as follows: DSGVTQTPKHLITATGQRVTLRCSPRSGDLSVYWYQQSLDQGLQFLIQYYNGEERAKGNILERFSAQQFPDLHSELNLSSLELGDSALYFCASSVLWTSGGNEQFFGPGTRLTVL.

V gene TRBV18 combines with J gene TRBJ2-3; a possible D gene is TRBD1 (6 bases). This CDR3 spans 14 amino acids. The germline V and J ends were trimmed by 5 bases and 5 bases, with 14 bases remaining between them. CDR1 KGHSH and CDR2 LQKENI come from the germline V gene. CDR3 amino acids: CASSALRTEDTQYF. The CDR3, as DNA: TGTGCCAGCTCAGCTCTCCGGACAGAAGATACGCAGTATTTT.

The V and J genes are TRBV28 and TRBJ1-3; D uncertain. Germline values: CDR1 MDHEN, CDR2 SYDVKM. Trimming left V 1 base short and J 0 bases short, with 10 bases between. There are 16 residues in the CDR3. The CDR3 region is CASSLSAVSSGNTIYF. DNA for the CDR3: TGTGCCAGCAGTTTATCTGCGGTTAGCTCTGGAAACACCATATATTTT.

The V and J genes are TRBV19 and TRBJ1-2, with no clear D. The CDR3 length is 13 residues. V was shortened by 2 bases and J by 0 bases, with 4 bases between the two germline ends. Per the germline V gene, CDR1 is LNHDA and CDR2 is SQIVND (reference sequence). The CDR3 sequence is CASSITTNYGYTF. The DNA of the CDR3 is TGTGCCAGTAGTATAACAACTAACTATGGCTACACCTTC.

V is TRBV10-3 and J is TRBJ1-2; D ambiguous. In germline, CDR1 is ENHRY, CDR2 SYGVKD. This CDR3 contains 13 residues. V shed 2 bases and J shed 4 bases, with 8 bases lying between them. This CDR3 is CAISEGDVYGYTF. For the CDR3, the DNA is TGTGCCATCAGTGAGGGAGACGTCTATGGCTACACCTTC.

The genes are TRBV5-8 and TRBJ1-1; no reliable D call. The CDR3 spans 16 residues. Germline V gene lookup returns CDR1 SGHTS and CDR2 YDEGEE. V lost 0 bases to trimming and J lost 4 bases, with 16 bases between them. The CDR3 nucleotides read TGTGCCAGCAGCTTGGAGGCGGGAATGGTAGGCACTGAAGCTTTCTTT. Protein: CASSLEAGMVGTEAFF.

As to this clone: This CDR3 is also generated by other DNA sequences in the sample. The rearrangement joins TRBV6-5 to TRBJ2-3; TRBD2 agrees at 11 bases. This CDR3 has 14 amino acids. J gave up 2 bases and V 6 bases, and 1 base lay outside the gene matches. The V gene's germline CDR1 is MNHEY and CDR2 SVGAGI. CDR3 in amino acids: CASRLAGATDTQYF. In nucleotides, the CDR3 is TGTGCCAGCAGACTAGCGGGGGCCACAGATACGCAGTATTTT.

The gene calls are TRBV11-2 and TRBJ1-1; 8 bases line up with TRBD1. J lost 4 bases, V lost 6 bases, and 10 bases had no gene match. Germline-derived CDR1 and CDR2 are SGHAT and FQNNGV. This CDR3 contains 15 residues. CDR3 nucleotide sequence: TGTGCCAGCAGATCCGATCACAGGGGGTCCACTGAAGCTTTCTTT. Translation: CASRSDHRGSTEAFF.

The gene calls are TRBV10-2 and TRBJ2-2; D might be TRBD1 (5 bases). V was shortened by 6 bases and J by 0 bases, with 11 bases between the two germline ends. Germline V gene data show CDR1 as WSHSY and CDR2 as SAAADI. CDR3 size: 15 residues. CDR3 in amino acids: CASSLYRTNTGELFF. The CDR3 nucleotides read TGCGCCAGCAGCCTTTACAGGACGAACACCGGGGAGCTGTTTTTT.

V is TRBV15 and J is TRBJ2-3; 14 bases are shared with TRBD2. The CDR3 length is 17 residues. V dropped 8 bases and J dropped 0; count of bases not matched to a gene: 7. Germline values: CDR1 LNHNV, CDR2 YYDKDF (reference sequence). The CDR3 loop reads CATEGLAGDPSTDTQYF. The CDR3, as DNA: TGTGCCACCGAGGGACTAGCGGGGGACCCTAGCACAGATACGCAGTATTTT.

The chain is built from TRBV18 and TRBJ2-3; D may be TRBD1 (5 bases). The V gene lost 5 bases and the J gene lost 2 bases, with 14 bases spanning the gap. Per germline, CDR1 KGHSH and CDR2 LQKENI. The CDR3 covers 15 residues. CDR3 nucleotides: TGTGCCAGCTCAAATAGACAGTCCTTCACAGATACGCAGTATTTT. Translation gives CASSNRQSFTDTQYF.

This chain joins TRBV15 and TRBJ1-5, with TRBD1 as a possible D gene (5 bases). V lost 0 bases, J lost 7 bases, and 7 bases lay in between. The germline V gene encodes CDR1 LNHNV and CDR2 YYDKDF (reference sequence). CDR3 length equals 13 residues. This chain's CDR3 is CATSRDPGQPQHF. In nucleotides, the CDR3 is TGTGCCACCAGCAGAGATCCAGGGCAGCCCCAGCATTTT.

The chain couples TRBV7-9 to TRBJ2-3, with D tentatively TRBD1 (7 bases). The CDR3 runs to 15 residues. The V gene lost 3 bases and the J gene lost 6 bases, with 16 bases spanning the gap. CDR1 and CDR2 (germline): SEHNR, FQNEAQ (reference sequence). The CDR3 loop reads CASSFEGQGGDTQYF. The CDR3 nucleotides are TGTGCCAGCAGCTTCGAAGGGCAGGGGGGTGATACGCAGTATTTT.

The genes are TRBV6-6 and TRBJ1-1; maybe TRBD1 (6 bases). Trimming took off 0 bases at V and 10 bases at J, with 9 bases between the two ends. Looked up from germline, CDR1 is MNHNY and CDR2 is SVGAGI (reference sequence). The CDR3 covers 12 residues. CDR3 nucleotides: TGTGCCAGCAGTTACTCGCAGGGGTCAGCTTTCTTT. Protein: CASSYSQGSAFF.

Only a few counts were recorded for this clone. The chain employs TRBV7-2 and TRBJ2-2, with TRBD2 matching over 13 bases. Germline CDR1 SGHTA, CDR2 FQGNSA. V shed 4 bases, J shed 4 bases, and the junction held 3 bases outside the gene matches. The CDR3 consists of 16 residues. The chain's CDR3 is CASSSGLAGATGELFF. CDR3 DNA sequence: TGTGCCAGCAGCTCCGGACTAGCGGGGGCCACCGGGGAGCTGTTTTTT.

The chain employs TRBV6-5 and TRBJ2-1, with 9 bases aligning to TRBD1. Germline loops: CDR1 MNHEY, CDR2 SVGAGI. The trim removed 8 bases at V and 8 bases at J, leaving 10 bases unmatched. The CDR3 has 14 residues. CDR3 nucleotide sequence: TGTGCCAGCCGCTACCCGGGACAGGGCGATGAGCAGTTCTTC. This sequence encodes CASRYPGQGDEQFF.

The gene calls are TRBV27 and TRBJ1-2; tentatively, D is TRBD1 (5 bases). CDR1 and CDR2 from the germline V gene are MNHEY and SMNVEV (reference sequence). The CDR3 runs to 14 residues. The V gene lost 1 base and the J gene lost 7 bases, with 13 bases spanning the gap. CDR3 coding DNA: TGTGCCAGCAGTTTATTTCGGGGGAGGGGTGGCTACACCTTC. Amino acids: CASSLFRGRGGYTF.